This TCR beta chain came from a study of control samples from healthy donors and cancer patients. The V gene's germline CDR1 is SGHRS and CDR2 YFSETQ. The ends lost 5 bases at V and 5 bases at J; junction bases unmatched: 7. The CDR3 contains 13 residues. The table came from immunoSEQ multiplex PCR; TCRdb's copy has only in-frame clones and leaves some out. The sample lists 140,000 or so clones, roughly 89% occurring once. This rearrangement joins TRBV5-1 to TRBJ2-7; 7 nucleotides agree with TRBD1. This sequence was found in a man aged 25-45 years in good health. Sequencing input: blood. CDR3 DNA: TGCGCCAGCAGTTGGCAGGGGGTCAACGAGCAGTACTTC. This translates into CASSWQGVNEQYF.